Each of the 4 T cell receptor beta chains below was sequenced from the same sample in a study of OX40 agonist ivuxolimab in advanced cancers. Some clones are missing from TCRdb's copy, which holds only in-frame ones; the method was immunoSEQ multiplex PCR. Of roughly 70,000 clones listed, roughly nine tenths are singletons. Here the sequenced sample was CD4+ or CD8+ T cells sorted from blood, taken in a trial of the OX40 agonist ivuxolimab. Every receptor here comes from an adult with an advanced solid tumor such as melanoma, head and neck, liver or kidney cancer.

The rearrangement links TRBV11-2 to TRBJ2-1; either TRBD1 or TRBD2 may supply D (5 bases each). This CDR3 is 15 amino acids long. The V end lost 4 bases, the J end lost 0 bases, and 10 bases lay between the germline ends. In germline, CDR1 is SGHAT, CDR2 FQNNGV. The CDR3 nucleotides are TGTGCCAGCAGCTGGGACCTAAGCTCCTACAATGAGCAGTTCTTC. Translation gives CASSWDLSSYNEQFF.

This clone was seen a single time. The chain uses TRBV30 and TRBJ1-2; D gene unclear. This CDR3 is built from 11 residues. The ends were cut back, 0 bases at V and 11 bases at J, with 10 bases in the middle. CDR1 GTSNPN and CDR2 SVGIG come from the germline V gene (reference sequence). The chain's CDR3 is CAWSVGQIYTF. In DNA form, the CDR3 reads TGTGCCTGGAGTGTCGGGCAGATTTACACCTTC.

This clone came up a few times. This rearrangement joins TRBV5-6 to TRBJ2-7; 10 bases fit TRBD1. The CDR3 spans 15 residues. The V segment lost 3 bases and the J segment 0 bases; nucleotides outside the gene matches: 3. CDR1 and CDR2 (germline): SGHDT, YYEEEE. The CDR3 region has the DNA TGTGCCAGCAGCTGGACAGGGGGGAGCTCCTACGAGCAGTACTTC. Translated, it gives CASSWTGGSSYEQYF.

In DNA form, the CDR3 reads TGTGCCAGTAGCAGAGCGGGAGTACCCTCCGAGCAGTACTTC. Protein sequence: CASSRAGVPSEQYF. The chain is built from TRBV19 and TRBJ2-7, with 8 bases that match TRBD2. After removal of 6 bases from V and 6 bases from J, the junction contained 10 bases not matched to a gene. Germline CDR1 and CDR2: LNHDA and SQIVND (reference sequence). This CDR3 comprises 14 residues.